A single sample gave rise to the 31 T cell receptor beta chains below, sequenced in a study of control samples from healthy donors and cancer patients. Profiling relied on immunoSEQ multiplex PCR, and the TCRdb table lists in-frame clones only, not all of them. The table has approximately 76,000 clones, 84% seen once. Material for sequencing was PBMCs. The receptors come from a man between 60 and 70 years old with head and neck cancer.

The gene calls are TRBV28 and TRBJ1-4, with D uncertain. V dropped 1 base and J dropped 8 bases, with 11 bases sitting between them. CDR1 and CDR2 (germline): MDHEN, SYDVKM. This CDR3 spans 14 amino acids. CDR3: CASSLSGSWEKLFF. As DNA, the CDR3 is TGTGCCAGCAGTTTATCAGGTTCGTGGGAAAAACTGTTTTTT.

The CDR3 loop reads CASSLEYLAGVGELFF. The DNA of the CDR3 is TGTGCCAGCAGCCTAGAATATCTAGCGGGAGTCGGGGAGCTGTTTTTT. V is TRBV6-4 and J is TRBJ2-2; 10 nucleotides match TRBD2. Germline CDR1 and CDR2: MRHNA and SNTAGT. The junction had 11 bases not matched to a gene; V was cut back by 6 bases and J by 7 bases. This CDR3 has 16 amino acids.

The CDR3 DNA reads TGCGCCAGCAGCGCCGGACAGGAGGGCACCGGGGAGCTGTTTTTT. Its protein product is CASSAGQEGTGELFF. The rearrangement links TRBV5-1 to TRBJ2-2; tentatively, D is TRBD1 (7 bases). V was cut by 4 bases and J by 4 bases, with 14 bases left in between. The V gene's germline CDR1 is SGHRS and CDR2 YFSETQ. The CDR3 consists of 15 residues.

The J gene is TRBJ1-2, the V gene TRBV10-3; 8 nucleotides match TRBD1. The V gene's germline CDR1 is ENHRY and CDR2 SYGVKD. V gave up 6 bases and J gave up 7 bases; unmatched junction bases: 10. This CDR3 comprises 14 residues. Written as DNA, the CDR3 is TGTGCCATCAGCGAAAAGCTTGACAGGGGTGGCTACACCTTC. It is translated as CAISEKLDRGGYTF.

The chain has TRBV7-6 and TRBJ1-2; 7 positions match TRBD1. Losses at the gene ends were 4 bases for V and 3 bases for J; bases not matched to a gene: 2. The length of the CDR3 is 13 residues. Germline lookup yields CDR1 SGHVS and CDR2 FNYEAQ. The CDR3 sequence: CASSSGQDYGYTF. CDR3 DNA sequence: TGTGCCAGCAGCTCCGGACAGGACTATGGCTACACCTTC.

The genes are TRBV18 and TRBJ2-2; D unclear. Germline V gene data show CDR1 as KGHSH and CDR2 as LQKENI. This CDR3 region has 12 residues. V was cut by 5 bases and J by 5 bases, with 6 bases left in between. The CDR3 coding sequence is TGTGCCAGCTCATCGGAGACCGGGGAGCTGTTTTTT. Its translation is CASSSETGELFF.

The V gene is TRBV5-4, the J gene TRBJ2-7; D possibly corresponds to TRBD2 (6 bases). The germline gives CDR1 SGHNT, CDR2 YYREEE (reference sequence). The CDR3 contains 15 residues. V shed 2 bases and J shed 1 base, with 13 bases lying between them. CDR3 protein: CASSFGGVLSYEQYF. In nucleotides, the CDR3 is TGTGCCAGCAGCTTCGGAGGGGTACTTTCCTACGAGCAGTACTTC.

CDR3 sequence: CASSYSSRAYGYTF. The CDR3 nucleotides are TGTGCCAGCAGTTACTCGAGCAGGGCGTATGGCTACACCTTC. This chain connects TRBV6-2 or TRBV6-3 to TRBJ1-2; D might be TRBD1 (5 bases). CDR3 length: 14 amino acids. Germline CDR1 is MNHEY and CDR2 is SVGEGT. V was shortened by 0 bases and J by 5 bases, with 10 bases between the two germline ends.

This clone was seen once. The chain joins TRBV5-1 to TRBJ1-6; unclear D gene. The CDR3 loop spans 16 amino acids. V was pared by 10 bases and J by 0 bases, with 17 bases between. The germline V gene encodes CDR1 SGHRS and CDR2 YFSETQ. The CDR3 is CASRLAQSSYNSPLHF. The CDR3 DNA reads TGCGCCTCCAGGCTCGCGCAAAGCTCCTATAATTCACCCCTCCACTTT.

The chain recombines TRBV19 with TRBJ1-2; D not certain. The CDR3 consists of 12 residues. V was clipped by 5 bases and J by 9 bases, with 13 bases between them. In germline, CDR1 is LNHDA, CDR2 SQIVND (reference sequence). CDR3 protein: CASSFSGDRYTF. The CDR3 bases are TGTGCCAGTAGTTTTTCCGGGGATCGCTACACCTTC. The full variable domain, rest sourced from reference TRBV19 and TRBJ1-2, is DGGITQSPKYLFRKEGQNVTLSCEQNLNHDAMYWYRQDPGQGLRLIYYSQIVNDFQKGDIAEGYSVSREKKESFPLTVTSAQKNPTAFYLCASSFSGDRYTFGSGTRLTVV.

The genes are TRBV5-6 and TRBJ1-1; D uncertain. The CDR3 has 13 residues. Germline values: CDR1 SGHDT, CDR2 YYEEEE. Trimming left V 1 base short and J 1 base short, with 5 bases between. The CDR3 nucleotides are TGTGCCAGCAGCTTGAGCCCGAACACTGAAGCTTTCTTT. Translation gives CASSLSPNTEAFF.

V usage is TRBV10-2 and J usage is TRBJ1-6; D is possibly TRBD1 (5 bases). The CDR3 is made up of 14 amino acids. Per the germline V gene, CDR1 is WSHSY and CDR2 is SAAADI. V lost 4 bases, J lost 6 bases, and 10 bases lay in between. This CDR3 reads CASSVAGSNSPLHF. The CDR3 DNA sequence: TGCGCCAGCAGTGTTGCAGGGAGTAATTCACCCCTCCACTTT.

The chain combines TRBV6-5 with TRBJ1-1; unclear D gene. Trimming took 8 bases from V and 3 from J, leaving 10 bases between them. Germline assignment: CDR1 MNHEY and CDR2 SVGAGI. This CDR3 contains 12 residues. CDR3 nucleotide sequence: TGTGCCAGCGCCTTGCGGGACACTGAAGCTTTCTTT. Its translation: CASALRDTEAFF.

V usage is TRBV5-6 and J usage is TRBJ2-3, with 7 bases that match TRBD2. Germline V gene data show CDR1 as SGHDT and CDR2 as YYEEEE. The CDR3 extends over 14 amino acids. Germline trimming cut 7 bases from V and 5 bases from J; bases unmatched to any gene: 10. The CDR3 is CASSTAGVIDTQYF. DNA of the CDR3: TGTGCCAGCTCAACGGCGGGAGTAATAGATACGCAGTATTTT. Full variable domain (rest looked up from reference TRBV5-6 and TRBJ2-3): DAGVTQSPTHLIKTRGQQVTLRCSPKSGHDTVSWYQQALGQGPQFIFQYYEEEERQRGNFPDRFSGHQFPNYSSELNVNALLLGDSALYLCASSTAGVIDTQYFGPGTRLTVL.

This clone was recorded only once. The J gene is TRBJ2-1, the V gene TRBV5-1; TRBD2 matches at 9 bases. V lost 1 base to trimming and J lost 9 bases; unmatched junction nucleotides: 5. The V gene's germline CDR1 is SGHRS and CDR2 YFSETQ. The CDR3 spans 14 residues. The CDR3 is CASSLSSGNTEQFF. The CDR3, as DNA: TGCGCCAGCAGCTTGTCTAGCGGGAATACTGAGCAGTTCTTC.

The chain links TRBV19 to TRBJ1-5; a weak D match, TRBD1 (6 bases). The CDR3 length is 13 residues. Per the germline V gene, CDR1 is LNHDA and CDR2 is SQIVND (reference sequence). V was pared by 4 bases and J by 6 bases, with 10 bases between. The CDR3 loop reads CASSKGDGQPQHF. The CDR3 DNA follows: TGTGCCAGTAGTAAGGGGGATGGTCAGCCCCAGCATTTT.

The chain recombines TRBV3-1 (or the pseudogene TRBV3-2) with TRBJ2-5; either TRBD1 or TRBD2 may fit D (5 bases each). The CDR3 extends over 14 amino acids. The germline V gene has CDR1 LGHDT and CDR2 YNNKEL (reference sequence). The germline V and J ends were trimmed by 4 bases and 1 base, with 10 bases remaining between them. The CDR3 region has the DNA TGTGCCAGCAGCCGAGGGGCAGCCCAAGAGACCCAGTACTTC. This sequence encodes CASSRGAAQETQYF.

The chain employs TRBV7-6 and TRBJ2-5; the D is unclear. This CDR3 contains 15 residues. Trimming shortened V by 5 bases and J by 4 bases, and 17 bases separated the two germline ends. Germline lookup yields CDR1 SGHVS and CDR2 FNYEAQ. DNA of the CDR3: TGTGCCAGCAGCCCCCATATAGCAGGCGGAGAGACCCAGTACTTC. Its protein is CASSPHIAGGETQYF.

This clone appeared a few times. This sequence joins TRBV19 and TRBJ1-1, with TRBD1 matching 9 bases. This CDR3 is built from 15 residues. Germline CDR1 LNHDA, CDR2 SQIVND (reference sequence). After removal of 4 bases from V and 5 bases from J, the junction contained 8 bases not matched to a gene. The DNA of the CDR3 is TGTGCCAGTAGTAGCGGGGACAGGGATATGACTGAAGCTTTCTTT. This codes for CASSSGDRDMTEAFF.

The chain employs TRBV3-1 (or the pseudogene TRBV3-2) and TRBJ2-5; D is possibly TRBD2 (6 bases). V was cut by 6 bases and J by 5 bases, with 13 bases left in between. Germline CDR1 and CDR2: LGHDT and YNNKEL (reference sequence). This CDR3 is built from 13 residues. The DNA of the CDR3 is TGTGCCAGCAGGAGGGAGGCGATGGAGACCCAGTACTTC. It codes for CASRREAMETQYF.

J is TRBJ1-6 and V is TRBV5-6; D call uncertain. There are 14 residues in the CDR3. The V gene lost 0 bases and the J gene lost 3 bases, with 4 bases spanning the gap. CDR1 is SGHDT, CDR2 YYEEEE, per germline. For the CDR3, the DNA is TGTGCCAGCAGCTTGGGACGCTATAATTCACCCCTCCACTTT. Translating it yields CASSLGRYNSPLHF.

By share, this clone counts as medium-sized. This chain joins TRBV5-1 and TRBJ2-5; 10 bases map to TRBD2. The junction had 10 bases not matched to a gene; V was cut back by 7 bases and J by 4 bases. This CDR3 region has 15 residues. Germline CDR1 and CDR2: SGHRS and YFSETQ. The CDR3 nucleotides read TGCGCCAGCGGCTCCGCTAGCGGGAGCGGAGAGACCCAGTACTTC. It encodes CASGSASGSGETQYF.

This chain uses TRBV5-1 with TRBJ1-1; no definite D call. The CDR3 is 11 amino acids. Trimming removed 0 bases from V and 3 bases from J, with 0 bases in between. The V gene's germline CDR1 is SGHRS and CDR2 YFSETQ. For the CDR3, the DNA is TGCGCCAGCAGCTTGGACACTGAAGCTTTCTTT. This codes for CASSLDTEAFF.

This chain's CDR3 is CSGLGHYGYTF. The DNA for the CDR3 is TGCAGCGGTTTAGGGCACTATGGCTACACCTTC. The chain combines TRBV29-1 with TRBJ1-2; D is unclear. Trimming pared 7 bases from V and 3 bases from J, leaving 9 bases between. Germline V gives CDR1 SQVTM, CDR2 ANQGSEA. The CDR3 contains 11 residues.

On this clone itself: Its ends do not fully match the called genes, so a read error is possible. The chain employs TRBV5-8 and TRBJ1-4; 7 bases fit TRBD1. This CDR3 is built from 16 residues. Germline assignment: CDR1 SGHTS and CDR2 YDEGEE. CDR3: CASSLGQSLTNEKLFF. CDR3 sequence (DNA): TGTGCCAGCAGTTTGGGACAGTCGTTAACTAATGAAAAACTGTTTTTT.

This clone was counted only a few times. The rearrangement uses TRBV5-1 and TRBJ2-7; 9 bases are a match to TRBD1. The ends lost 4 bases at V and 2 bases at J; junction bases unmatched: 7. The germline V gene has CDR1 SGHRS and CDR2 YFSETQ. This CDR3 has 15 amino acids. The CDR3 sequence: CASSRGTGTTYEQYF. The DNA for the CDR3 is TGCGCCAGCAGCCGAGGGACAGGGACGACCTACGAGCAGTACTTC. Variable domain in full (rest from reference TRBV5-1 and TRBJ2-7): KAGVTQTPRYLIKTRGQQVTLSCSPISGHRSVSWYQQTPGQGLQFLFEYFSETQRNKGNFPGRFSGRQFSNSRSEMNVSTLELGDSALYLCASSRGTGTTYEQYFGPGTRLTVT.

Written as DNA, the CDR3 is TGTGCCAGCAGCTTAGCCGGGGCGGATGGCTACACCTTC. Translated, it gives CASSLAGADGYTF. V gene TRBV7-9 combines with J gene TRBJ1-2; weak D call: TRBD1 (5 bases). V gave up 0 bases and J gave up 6 bases, with 8 bases separating them. From germline, CDR1 is SEHNR and CDR2 FQNEAQ (reference sequence). This CDR3 spans 13 amino acids.

The V and J genes are TRBV7-2 and TRBJ2-3; D perhaps matches TRBD2 (5 bases). The V end was cut by 5 bases, the J end by 2 bases, with 17 bases between. The CDR3 is 16 residues long. CDR1 SGHTA and CDR2 FQGNSA come from the germline V gene. The CDR3 is CASSLGSPTTTDTQYF. As DNA, the CDR3 is TGTGCCAGCAGCCTGGGGAGTCCTACCACCACAGATACGCAGTATTTT.

V is TRBV4-2 and J is TRBJ1-1, with no clear D. V lost 1 base, J lost 1 base, and 10 bases lay in between. This CDR3 region has 15 residues. Germline CDR1 is LGHNA and CDR2 is YNFKEQ. CDR3 nucleotide sequence: TGTGCCAGCAGCCAAGGTTTTCACAGGAACACTGAAGCTTTCTTT. Its translation is CASSQGFHRNTEAFF.

V and J are TRBV23-1 and TRBJ2-3, with TRBD2 matching over 12 bases. TRBV23-1 is designated an ORF whose function remains uncertain. J lost 11 bases, V lost 6 bases, and 18 bases had no gene match. The CDR3 runs 17 residues. The CDR3 nucleotides read TGCGCCAGCAGCGGACTAGCGGGAACACCCGAATTACTTGAGCAGTATTTT. Encoded protein: CASSGLAGTPELLEQYF.

The J gene is TRBJ2-1, the V gene TRBV2; 8 positions match TRBD1. The CDR3 runs to 15 residues. With V trimmed by 7 bases and J by 2 bases, 7 bases remained unmatched. Germline V lookup: CDR1 SNHLY, CDR2 FYNNEI. For the CDR3, the DNA is TGTGCCAGCATCTCGGTCAGGGGGCCCTACAATGAGCAGTTCTTC. Its protein product is CASISVRGPYNEQFF.